The entry that follows covers one TCR beta chain sequence. V dropped 5 bases and J dropped 4; count of bases not matched to a gene: 10. Germline V gene lookup returns CDR1 SGHTA and CDR2 FQGTGA. The CDR3 loop spans 17 amino acids. The data stem from a study of blood T cell repertoires in COVID-19. Clones were read by immunoSEQ multiplex PCR, and TCRdb kept only the in-frame ones, dropping some. The profile shows tens of thousands of clones, just under 85% of them singletons. The chain couples TRBV7-3 to TRBJ2-2, with TRBD1 matching over 10 bases. The TCR originated in a man aged 70 or older with acute or convalescent COVID-19. Sequencing was carried out using peripheral blood. This CDR3 is CASSLRGTGDRTGELFF. For the CDR3, the DNA is TGTGCCAGCAGCCTCCGGGGGACAGGGGATCGCACCGGGGAGCTGTTTTTT.